The rows below give T cell receptor beta chains drawn from one sample of a study of CD8+ T cells in alopecia areata. Method: immunoSEQ multiplex PCR; TCRdb's copy keeps in-frame clones and lacks some. The sample lists roughly 100,000 clones, under 90% occurring once. Sequencing used CD8+ T cells sorted from blood, obtained at approximately week 31, from a patient treated with tofacitinib. These receptors originate from a human donor with alopecia areata. Both conserved end residues are part of each CDR3. A D gene is named only where the DNA matches it firmly. The size entry is marked missing in some rows and otherwise reads once, few, many or a size class.

j_gene | d_gene | v_gene | abundance | CDR3aa | CDR3nt
TRBJ2-2 | NA | TRBV9 | NA | CASSVGERRGTGELFF | TGTGCCAGCAGCGTAGGCGAAAGACGGGGCACCGGGGAGCTGTTTTTT
TRBJ2-5 | TRBD1 | TRBV9 | few | CASSDMDRAQETQYF | TGTGCCAGCAGCGATATGGACAGGGCGCAAGAGACCCAGTACTTC
TRBJ2-2 | NA | TRBV7-8 | NA | CASSPYRQEVGTGELFF | TGTGCCAGCAGCCCCTATCGACAGGAAGTTGGAACCGGGGAGCTGTTTTTT
TRBJ2-2 | TRBD2 | TRBV27 | NA | CASSAGGLTGELFF | TGTGCCAGTTCAGCGGGAGGTTTGACCGGGGAGCTGTTTTTT
TRBJ2-5 | NA | TRBV7-9 | NA | CASSFDFADF | TGTGCCAGCAGCTTCGACTTTGCGGACTTC
TRBJ2-7 | TRBD2 | TRBV7-2 | NA | CASSVAGGVPYEQYF | TGTGCCAGCAGCGTAGCGGGGGGGGTTCCCTACGAGCAGTACTTC
TRBJ2-3 | TRBD2 | TRBV7-9 | once | CASRTGGLWDTQYF | TGTGCCAGCAGAACGGGGGGGCTTTGGGATACGCAGTATTTT
TRBJ2-7 | NA | TRBV14 | NA | CASSPANYEQYF | TGTGCCAGCAGCCCTGCGAACTACGAGCAGTACTTC
TRBJ2-5 | NA | TRBV4-1 | NA | CASSLSRSNEQYF | TGCGCCAGCAGCCTAAGCCGGAGCAACGAACAGTACTTC
TRBJ2-3 | TRBD1 | TRBV29-1 | NA | CSVVWDSPSTDTQYF | TGCAGCGTTGTGTGGGACAGTCCAAGCACAGATACGCAGTATTTT
TRBJ2-1 | NA | TRBV11-2 | NA | CASSLSGNEQFF | TGTGCCAGCAGCTTGAGTGGTAATGAGCAGTTCTTC
TRBJ2-1 | NA | TRBV19 | NA | CASSIVGGWEQFF | TGTGCCAGTAGTATAGTTGGTGGTTGGGAGCAGTTCTTC
TRBJ2-3 | NA | TRBV5-1 | medium-sized | CASSLEVFQGTDTQYF | TGCGCCAGCAGCTTGGAGGTGTTTCAAGGCACAGATACGCAGTATTTT
TRBJ2-7 | TRBD2 | TRBV29-1 | NA | CSVVTQRGEQYF | TGCAGCGTTGTTACGCAGCGGGGGGAGCAGTACTTC